These T cell receptor beta chains were read from a single sample in a study of spatial heterogeneity in lung cancer. TCRdb independently ran MiXCR on the 5' RACE reads; one entry per CDR3 protein. The top ten hold about 15% of the sample, which has about 3,300 distinct CDR3 sequences, roughly 3% seen once. The specimen was lung tumor tissue, collected at surgery. These TCRs come from a male donor with early-stage non-small cell lung cancer. The conserved cysteine and the conserved F or W are not part of the CDR3 here.

v_call,j_call,cdr3_aa
TRBV7-2,TRBJ1-2,ASSLTGFMAGYT
TRBV9,TRBJ1-1,ASSVVSGSEAF
TRBV9,TRBJ2-1,ASSVTGAHNEQF
TRBV11-2,TRBJ2-3,ASSLDYRTDTQY
TRBV6-5,TRBJ2-5,ASSQISGKETQY
TRBV28,TRBJ2-7,ASSLLGGGIYEQY
TRBV18,TRBJ2-1,ASREVSYNEQF
TRBV28,TRBJ1-2,ASSPQQQEGYT
TRBV18,TRBJ1-1,ASSPEMVNTEAF
TRBV14,TRBJ2-3,ASSQDRSADTQY
TRBV10-3,TRBJ2-5,AIRDRGKGETQY
TRBV19,TRBJ2-5,ASSMLGPQETQY
TRBV5-1,TRBJ1-1,ASSSTGDRNTEAF
TRBV3-1,TRBJ1-2,ASSPGQPENYGYT
TRBV7-9,TRBJ1-2,ASSLEGRWGYT
TRBV7-2,TRBJ2-3,ASNLAGGRDTQY
TRBV7-9,TRBJ2-6,ASSTGQGEGANVLT
TRBV6-1,TRBJ2-3,ASSPFERGGTDTQY
TRBV5-4,TRBJ1-3,ASRPGGSGNTIY
TRBV5-6,TRBJ1-1,ASSRTGTRAF
TRBV20-1,TRBJ2-5,SVRGPGGQY
TRBV6-5,TRBJ1-4,ASRNSGTANEKLF
TRBV20-1,TRBJ1-2,SAEGGDSGGAYGYT
TRBV6-5,TRBJ2-4,ASSSSGGQQY
TRBV3-1,TRBJ1-1,ASSQGWGGRGRTEAF
TRBV7-6,TRBJ1-1,ASSLGRNTEAF
TRBV30,TRBJ2-7,AWSKGIGSYEQY
TRBV20-1,TRBJ1-1,SARGNTEAF
TRBV29-1,TRBJ1-1,SVAAQGNTEAF